This TCR beta chain was captured in a study of OX40 agonist ivuxolimab in advanced cancers. Overall study: Every 2 weeks, patients received ivuxolimab intravenously, dosed at 0.01 to 10 mg/kg. Whole-study results and caveats: The study found that CD8+ T cells averaged more expanded clones than CD4+.

Generated by immunoSEQ multiplex PCR, the TCRdb table keeps only in-frame clones and is missing some. The sample includes approximately 22,000 clones, approximately 86% of them seen just once. Trimming took off 4 bases at V and 0 bases at J, with 12 bases between the two ends. In germline, CDR1 is MDHEN, CDR2 SYDVKM. The CDR3 loop spans 16 amino acids. As for this clone: Its antigen is undetermined.

The sequence was obtained from an adult with an advanced solid tumor such as melanoma, head and neck, liver or kidney cancer. The gene calls are TRBV28 and TRBJ1-4, with a weak D call TRBD1 (6 bases). The sample was CD4+ or CD8+ T cells sorted from blood, taken in a trial of the OX40 agonist ivuxolimab. CDR3 region: CASSSIQGTTNEKLFF. Here the CDR3 DNA reads TGTGCCAGCAGTTCCATTCAGGGGACAACTAATGAAAAACTGTTTTTT. The whole variable domain, filled in from reference TRBV28 and TRBJ1-4, reads DVKVTQSSRYLVKRTGEKVFLECVQDMDHENMFWYRQDPGLGLRLIYFSYDVKMKEKGDIPEGYSVSREKKERFSLILESASTNQTSMYLCASSSIQGTTNEKLFFGSGTQLSVL.